This TCR beta chain was retrieved from a study of CD8 T cells in ankylosing spondylitis. The germline gives CDR1 SQVTM, CDR2 ANQGSEA. V gave up 1 base and J gave up 3 bases, with 10 bases separating them. The length of the CDR3 is 13 residues. Whole-study findings and limits: Disease-associated clonotypes exhibited CD8+ identity and were relatively infrequent in peripheral blood.

This clonotype was picked up a small number of times. Its antigen is not identified. MiXCR was run by TCRdb on the 5' RACE reads, yielding one entry per CDR3 protein. The sample holds about 250,000 distinct CDR3 sequences; roughly a third are singletons and the top ten take 4% to 5.5%. The chain is built from TRBV29-1 and TRBJ2-7; D not certain. The specimen sequenced was blood, either unsorted or a sorted T cell fraction (not recorded which). The clonotype was recovered from a male donor with ankylosing spondylitis or in good health (not recorded which). The CDR3 spells CSVEGLDGYEQYF. CDR3 in DNA: TGCAGCGTTGAAGGCCTAGACGGCTACGAGCAGTACTTC.